The 21 T cell receptor beta chains in this list originate from one sample, sequenced in a study of cytomegalovirus exposure and HLA in healthy donors. 60 Vbeta and 13 Jbeta primers were used in PCR. Some clones are missing from TCRdb's copy, which holds only in-frame ones; the method was immunoSEQ multiplex PCR. The data contain around 90,000 clones, around nine tenths of them singletons. Sequences were obtained from PBMCs. These receptors were collected from a man aged 30 to 39 in good health and CMV-seropositive.

The chain uses TRBV28 and TRBJ2-1; weak D call: TRBD2 (5 bases). With 6 bases removed from V and 5 bases from J, the gap between germline ends came to 14 bases. Germline lookup yields CDR1 MDHEN and CDR2 SYDVKM. CDR3 size: 14 residues. CDR3 protein: CASRPITRDNEQFF. The CDR3 DNA is TGTGCCAGCAGGCCAATAACTAGAGACAATGAGCAGTTCTTC.

This chain connects TRBV10-1 to TRBJ2-7; D is unclear. With 2 bases removed from V and 3 bases from J, the gap between germline ends came to 8 bases. The CDR3 consists of 13 residues. CDR1 and CDR2 from the germline V gene are WNHNN and SYGVQD (reference sequence). The CDR3 region has the DNA TGCGCCAGCAGTGAGAGCGTGGACTACGAGCAGTACTTC. Translated: CASSESVDYEQYF.

A few counts support this clone. The CDR3 loop is CASSRGDEQFF. For the CDR3, the DNA is TGTGCCAGCAGCAGAGGCGATGAGCAGTTCTTC. V gene TRBV13 combines with J gene TRBJ2-1; the D is unclear. The CDR3 is 11 residues long. Germline V gene lookup returns CDR1 PRHDT and CDR2 FYEKMQ (reference sequence). The ends were cut back, 5 bases at V and 8 bases at J, with 7 bases in the middle.

This chain joins TRBV19 and TRBJ2-2; 9 bases fit TRBD1. The CDR3 has 16 amino acids. Trimming took 7 bases from V and 4 from J; bases not matched to a gene: 10. The germline gives CDR1 LNHDA, CDR2 SQIVND (reference sequence). The CDR3 DNA reads TGTGCCAGTACCAAAAAGAACAGGGGGCCCACCGGGGAGCTGTTTTTT. Amino acids: CASTKKNRGPTGELFF.

This clone was observed a single time. The V and J genes are TRBV5-1 and TRBJ2-1; TRBD1 is a possible D gene (6 bases). Per the germline V gene, CDR1 is SGHRS and CDR2 is YFSETQ. The CDR3 is made up of 14 amino acids. The V and J ends lost 0 bases and 4 bases respectively, with 8 bases between them. The CDR3 bases are TGCGCCAGCAGCTTGGATCAGGGGTACAATGAGCAGTTCTTC. Translating gives CASSLDQGYNEQFF.

The chain has TRBV6-5 and TRBJ1-2, with D perhaps TRBD1 (5 bases). The germline V and J ends were trimmed by 4 bases and 1 base, with 13 bases remaining between them. Germline V gene lookup returns CDR1 MNHEY and CDR2 SVGAGI. This CDR3 has 15 amino acids. CDR3 sequence: CASSFLQGSNYGYTF. The CDR3 bases are TGTGCCAGCAGTTTTCTTCAGGGTAGTAACTATGGCTACACCTTC.

Worth noting for this clone: The sample holds other DNA sequences that translate to the same CDR3. The V and J genes are TRBV5-1 and TRBJ2-7, with 9 bases matching TRBD1. V lost 1 base to trimming and J lost 0 bases; unmatched junction nucleotides: 5. This CDR3 contains 16 residues. Germline-derived CDR1 and CDR2 are SGHRS and YFSETQ. The CDR3 nucleotides read TGCGCCAGCAGCTTGAGTCCGGGACAGGGCTCCTACGAGCAGTACTTC. It codes for CASSLSPGQGSYEQYF.

The V and J genes are TRBV10-3 and TRBJ2-7, with D tentatively TRBD1 (6 bases). The V and J ends lost 6 bases and 0 bases respectively, with 12 bases between them. Germline V gives CDR1 ENHRY, CDR2 SYGVKD. The length of the CDR3 is 14 residues. The CDR3 spells CAIRLDSSSYEQYF. In nucleotides, the CDR3 is TGTGCCATCAGGCTGGACAGTAGCTCCTACGAGCAGTACTTC.

The V call is TRBV27, the J call TRBJ1-2; tentative D call: TRBD1 (5 bases). The CDR3 extends over 14 amino acids. The germline CDR1 and CDR2 sequences are MNHEY and SMNVEV (reference sequence). The V and J ends lost 3 bases and 4 bases respectively, with 12 bases between them. The CDR3 nucleotides read TGTGCCAGCAGTTTTGGGGCCGGCAGCTATGGCTACACCTTC. Its translation is CASSFGAGSYGYTF.

The chain has TRBV4-1 and TRBJ2-1; the match to TRBD2 covers 10 bases. V dropped 0 bases and J dropped 6; count of bases not matched to a gene: 8. The CDR3 is 17 residues long. In germline, CDR1 is MGHRA, CDR2 YSYEKL. The CDR3 coding sequence is TGCGCCAGCAGCCAAGACCGCGGGACTAGCGCCGGCAATGAGCAGTTCTTC. Encoded protein: CASSQDRGTSAGNEQFF.

In this sample, this clone turned up once. The J gene is TRBJ2-2, the V gene TRBV19; TRBD2 aligns across 12 bases. The germline V gene has CDR1 LNHDA and CDR2 SQIVND (reference sequence). Losses at the gene ends were 6 bases for V and 2 bases for J; bases not matched to a gene: 7. The CDR3 contains 17 residues. CDR3 residues: CASRARGLAGNTGELFF. CDR3 sequence (DNA): TGTGCCAGTAGAGCCCGAGGACTAGCGGGAAACACCGGGGAGCTGTTTTTT. Based on the CDR3 plus reference TRBV19 and TRBJ2-2, the full variable domain is DGGITQSPKYLFRKEGQNVTLSCEQNLNHDAMYWYRQDPGQGLRLIYYSQIVNDFQKGDIAEGYSVSREKKESFPLTVTSAQKNPTAFYLCASRARGLAGNTGELFFGEGSRLTVL.

The chain links TRBV6-1 to TRBJ2-2, with 7 bases fitting TRBD2. The CDR3 covers 14 residues. Germline V lookup: CDR1 MNHNS, CDR2 SASEGT. V lost 7 bases to trimming and J lost 1 base; unmatched junction nucleotides: 3. The CDR3 here is CASKGGRNTGELFF. The CDR3 DNA follows: TGTGCCAGCAAAGGCGGGAGGAACACCGGGGAGCTGTTTTTT.

The rearrangement uses TRBV5-1 and TRBJ2-1, with 7 bases that match TRBD2. This CDR3 contains 20 residues. The V segment lost 1 base and the J segment 0 bases; nucleotides outside the gene matches: 16. Germline V gives CDR1 SGHRS, CDR2 YFSETQ. In DNA, the CDR3 is TGCGCCAGCAGCTTGCTTGGAACTAGCGCCCCCCGTTACTCCTACAATGAGCAGTTCTTC. Translating gives CASSLLGTSAPRYSYNEQFF.

The rearrangement uses TRBV5-1 and TRBJ1-2; 10 bases match TRBD1. This CDR3 contains 14 residues. Per the germline V gene, CDR1 is SGHRS and CDR2 is YFSETQ. Trimming cost V 4 bases and J 6 bases; bases outside gene matches: 6. CDR3: CASSQGTGDHGYTF. DNA for the CDR3: TGCGCCAGCAGCCAAGGGACAGGGGATCATGGCTACACCTTC.

The chain couples TRBV2 to TRBJ1-1, with D maybe TRBD1 (6 bases). Trimming took off 1 base at V and 8 bases at J, with 14 bases between the two ends. Germline V gene data show CDR1 as SNHLY and CDR2 as FYNNEI. CDR3 size: 14 residues. CDR3 nucleotide sequence: TGTGCCAGCAGTGAAGACGCAGGGGACGGAGAAGCTTTCTTT. Translated, it gives CASSEDAGDGEAFF.

The rearrangement uses TRBV5-1 and TRBJ2-7, with 9 positions matching TRBD2. The CDR3 covers 15 residues. The V gene end was trimmed by 0 bases and the J gene end by 6 bases; junction bases not matched to a gene: 7. Germline loops: CDR1 SGHRS, CDR2 YFSETQ. The CDR3 region is CASSLDAGGPGEQYF. CDR3 nucleotide sequence: TGCGCCAGCAGCTTGGACGCGGGAGGGCCGGGCGAGCAGTACTTC.

The rearrangement links TRBV9 to TRBJ1-1; D is possibly TRBD1 (5 bases). The V gene lost 3 bases and the J gene lost 2 bases, with 14 bases spanning the gap. From germline, CDR1 is SGDLS and CDR2 YYNGEE. This CDR3 has 15 residues. The DNA for the CDR3 is TGTGCCAGCAGCGGGAATCAGGGATCCAACACTGAAGCTTTCTTT. Its protein product is CASSGNQGSNTEAFF.

The chain combines TRBV28 with TRBJ1-2, with D tentatively TRBD1 (6 bases). Per germline, CDR1 MDHEN and CDR2 SYDVKM. This CDR3 is 15 amino acids long. The V end lost 6 bases, the J end lost 4 bases, and 18 bases lay between the germline ends. The CDR3 coding sequence is TGTGCCAGCAGGCAGACAGGTCCTTGGGGCTATGGCTACACCTTC. As protein: CASRQTGPWGYGYTF.

The chain employs TRBV11-2 and TRBJ1-5; possibly TRBD1 for D (5 bases). V was cut by 4 bases and J by 0 bases, with 10 bases left in between. The CDR3 has 15 amino acids. Looked up from germline, CDR1 is SGHAT and CDR2 is FQNNGV. CDR3 DNA sequence: TGTGCCAGCAGCTCCGACAGACTTAGCAATCAGCCCCAGCATTTT. Encoded protein: CASSSDRLSNQPQHF.

The J gene is TRBJ1-5, the V gene TRBV6-1; 10 bases are shared with TRBD1. J gave up 5 bases and V 0 bases, and 7 bases lay outside the gene matches. The germline V gene encodes CDR1 MNHNS and CDR2 SASEGT. This CDR3 is 17 amino acids long. CDR3 loop: CASSEALDRGFDQPQHF. CDR3 nucleotide sequence: TGTGCCAGCAGTGAAGCCCTGGACAGGGGGTTCGATCAGCCCCAGCATTTT.

The V and J genes are TRBV10-3 and TRBJ2-7; 10 nucleotides align to TRBD1. Trimming at V came to 6 bases and at J to 4 bases, leaving 6 bases not matched to a gene. This CDR3 is built from 14 residues. Germline V gene sequence: CDR1 ENHRY, CDR2 SYGVKD. Here the CDR3 DNA reads TGTGCCATCAGCCCCGGGACAGGGGCTTACGAGCAGTACTTC. It translates to CAISPGTGAYEQYF.